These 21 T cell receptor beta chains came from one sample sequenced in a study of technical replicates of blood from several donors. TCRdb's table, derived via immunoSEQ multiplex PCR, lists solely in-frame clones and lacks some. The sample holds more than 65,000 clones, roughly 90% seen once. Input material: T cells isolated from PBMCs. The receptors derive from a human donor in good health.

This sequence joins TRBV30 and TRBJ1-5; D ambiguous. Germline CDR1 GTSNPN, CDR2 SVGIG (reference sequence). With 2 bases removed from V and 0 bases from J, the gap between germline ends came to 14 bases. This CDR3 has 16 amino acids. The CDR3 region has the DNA TGTGCCTGGAGTTTGGGGAGCGGCTATAGCAATCAGCCCCAGCATTTT. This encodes CAWSLGSGYSNQPQHF.

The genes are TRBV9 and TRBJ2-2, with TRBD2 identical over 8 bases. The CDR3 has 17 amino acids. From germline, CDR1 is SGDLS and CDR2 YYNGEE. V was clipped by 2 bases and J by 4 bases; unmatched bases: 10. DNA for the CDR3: TGTGCCAGCAGCGTGGGGCCGGGAGGGCCTTCCACCGGGGAGCTGTTTTTT. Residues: CASSVGPGGPSTGELFF. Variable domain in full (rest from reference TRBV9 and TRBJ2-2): DSGVTQTPKHLITATGQRVTLRCSPRSGDLSVYWYQQSLDQGLQFLIQYYNGEERAKGNILERFSAQQFPDLHSELNLSSLELGDSALYFCASSVGPGGPSTGELFFGEGSRLTVL.

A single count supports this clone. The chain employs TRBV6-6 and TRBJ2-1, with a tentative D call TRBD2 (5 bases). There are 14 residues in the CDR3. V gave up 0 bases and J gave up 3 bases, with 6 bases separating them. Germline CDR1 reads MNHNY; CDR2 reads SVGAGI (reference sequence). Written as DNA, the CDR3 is TGTGCCAGCAGTTACTCCGGGGACTACAATGAGCAGTTCTTC. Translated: CASSYSGDYNEQFF.

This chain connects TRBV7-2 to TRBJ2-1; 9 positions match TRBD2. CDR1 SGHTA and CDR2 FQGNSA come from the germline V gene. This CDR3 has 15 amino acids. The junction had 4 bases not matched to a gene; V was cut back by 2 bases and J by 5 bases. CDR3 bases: TGTGCCAGCAGCTTAATCCTAGCGGGAAACAATGAGCAGTTCTTC. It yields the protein CASSLILAGNNEQFF.

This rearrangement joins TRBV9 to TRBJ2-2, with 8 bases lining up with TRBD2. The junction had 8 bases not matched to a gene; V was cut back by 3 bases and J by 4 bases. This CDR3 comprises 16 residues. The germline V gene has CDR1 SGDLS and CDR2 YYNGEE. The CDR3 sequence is CASSDPLAETTGELFF. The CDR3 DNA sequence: TGTGCCAGCAGCGACCCACTAGCGGAGACCACCGGGGAGCTGTTTTTT. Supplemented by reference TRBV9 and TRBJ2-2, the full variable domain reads DSGVTQTPKHLITATGQRVTLRCSPRSGDLSVYWYQQSLDQGLQFLIQYYNGEERAKGNILERFSAQQFPDLHSELNLSSLELGDSALYFCASSDPLAETTGELFFGEGSRLTVL.

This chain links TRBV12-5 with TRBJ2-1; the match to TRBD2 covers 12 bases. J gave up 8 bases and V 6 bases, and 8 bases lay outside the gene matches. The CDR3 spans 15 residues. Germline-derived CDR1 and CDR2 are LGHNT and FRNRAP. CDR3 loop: CASGSGTSGSDEQFF. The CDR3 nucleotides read TGTGCTAGTGGATCCGGGACTAGCGGGTCGGATGAGCAGTTCTTC. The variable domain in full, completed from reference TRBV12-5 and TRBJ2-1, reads DARVTQTPRHKVTEMGQEVTMRCQPILGHNTVFWYRQTMMQGLELLAYFRNRAPLDDSGMPKDRFSAEMPDATLATLKIQPSEPRDSAVYFCASGSGTSGSDEQFFGPGTRLTVL.

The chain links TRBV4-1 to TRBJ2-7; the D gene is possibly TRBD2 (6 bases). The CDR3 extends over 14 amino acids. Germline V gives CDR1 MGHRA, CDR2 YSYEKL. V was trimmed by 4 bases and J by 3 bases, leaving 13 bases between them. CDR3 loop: CASSRAGNSYEQYF. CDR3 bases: TGCGCCAGCAGCCGTGCGGGGAATAGCTACGAGCAGTACTTC.

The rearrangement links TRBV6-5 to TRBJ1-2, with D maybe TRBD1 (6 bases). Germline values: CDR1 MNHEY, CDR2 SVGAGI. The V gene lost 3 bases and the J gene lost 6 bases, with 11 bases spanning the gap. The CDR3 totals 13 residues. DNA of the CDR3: TGTGCCAGCAGTTATACAGGGTCAGATGGCTACACCTTC. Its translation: CASSYTGSDGYTF.

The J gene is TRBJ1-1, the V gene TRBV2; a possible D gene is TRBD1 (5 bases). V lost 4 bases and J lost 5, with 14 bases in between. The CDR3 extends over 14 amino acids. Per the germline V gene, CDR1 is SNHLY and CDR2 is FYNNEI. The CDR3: CASSAEVQGTEAFF. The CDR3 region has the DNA TGTGCCAGCAGTGCAGAGGTCCAGGGAACTGAAGCTTTCTTT.

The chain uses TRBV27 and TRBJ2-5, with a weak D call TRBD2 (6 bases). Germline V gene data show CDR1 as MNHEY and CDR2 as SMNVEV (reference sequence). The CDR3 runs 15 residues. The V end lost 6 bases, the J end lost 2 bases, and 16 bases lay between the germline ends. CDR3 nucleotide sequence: TGTGCCAGCAGGCCACCCGGGAGAAGGCAAGAGACCCAGTACTTC. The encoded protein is CASRPPGRRQETQYF.

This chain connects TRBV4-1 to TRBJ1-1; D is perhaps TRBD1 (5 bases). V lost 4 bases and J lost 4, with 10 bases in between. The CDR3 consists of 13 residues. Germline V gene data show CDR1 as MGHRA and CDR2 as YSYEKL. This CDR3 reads CASSRGGTTEAFF. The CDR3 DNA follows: TGCGCCAGCAGCCGGGGGGGGACCACTGAAGCTTTCTTT.

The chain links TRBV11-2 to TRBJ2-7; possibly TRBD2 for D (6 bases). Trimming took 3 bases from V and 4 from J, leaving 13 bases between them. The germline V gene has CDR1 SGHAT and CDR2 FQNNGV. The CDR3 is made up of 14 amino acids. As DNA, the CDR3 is TGTGCCAGCAGCTTGGGAGGCTCTGGGTACGAGCAGTACTTC. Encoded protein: CASSLGGSGYEQYF.

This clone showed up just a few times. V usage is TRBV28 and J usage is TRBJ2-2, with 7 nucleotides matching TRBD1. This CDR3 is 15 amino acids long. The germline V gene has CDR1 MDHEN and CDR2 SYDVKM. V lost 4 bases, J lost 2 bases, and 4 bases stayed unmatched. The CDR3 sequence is CASSSGTENTGELFF. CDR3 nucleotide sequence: TGTGCCAGCAGTTCCGGGACAGAAAACACCGGGGAGCTGTTTTTT.

CDR3 bases: TGTGCCAGCAGCCAAGACGGACTAGCGGGAAGTGGAGGTGCAGATACGCAGTATTTT. Its protein product is CASSQDGLAGSGGADTQYF. The V call is TRBV4-2, the J call TRBJ2-3; 12 positions match TRBD2. With 0 bases clipped from V and 4 bases from J, the junction kept 11 bases outside the gene matches. CDR3 length equals 19 residues. Germline V gene sequence: CDR1 LGHNA, CDR2 YNFKEQ.

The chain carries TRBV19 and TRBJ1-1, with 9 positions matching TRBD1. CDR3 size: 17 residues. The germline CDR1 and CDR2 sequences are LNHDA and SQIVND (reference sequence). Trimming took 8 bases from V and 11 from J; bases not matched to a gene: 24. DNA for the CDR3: TGTGCCAGTTTCCCAGACGGGACAGGGATTCTCTTAGGGGAGGCTTTCTTT. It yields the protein CASFPDGTGILLGEAFF.

The CDR3: CASSWAGDPGNTIYF. CDR3 nucleotides: TGCGCCAGCAGCTGGGCAGGGGACCCTGGAAACACCATATATTTT. J is TRBJ1-3 and V is TRBV5-1; maybe TRBD1 (6 bases). CDR1 and CDR2 (germline): SGHRS, YFSETQ. Between the trimmed V and J ends, which lost 3 bases and 2 bases, there was a span of 12 bases. The CDR3 extends over 15 amino acids.

Here the CDR3 reads CASTLNKNTEAFF. CDR3 DNA: TGTGCCAGTACCCTGAACAAGAACACTGAAGCTTTCTTT. The rearrangement links TRBV19 to TRBJ1-1; D remains unclear. Germline V CDR1 and CDR2: LNHDA, SQIVND (reference sequence). The germline V and J ends were trimmed by 7 bases and 1 base, with 10 bases remaining between them. The CDR3 spans 13 residues.

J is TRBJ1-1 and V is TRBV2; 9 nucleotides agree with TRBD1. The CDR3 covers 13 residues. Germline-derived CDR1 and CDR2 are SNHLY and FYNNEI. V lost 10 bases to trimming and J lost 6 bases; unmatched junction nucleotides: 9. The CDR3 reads CATLTGGNAEAFF. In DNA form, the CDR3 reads TGTGCCACCTTGACAGGGGGTAACGCTGAAGCTTTCTTT.

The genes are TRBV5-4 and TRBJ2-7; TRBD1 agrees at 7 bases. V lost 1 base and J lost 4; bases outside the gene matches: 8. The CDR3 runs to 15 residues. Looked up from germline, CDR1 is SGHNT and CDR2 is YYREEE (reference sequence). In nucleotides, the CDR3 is TGTGCCAGCAGCTTGTCTTGGGACAGCATTTACGAGCAGTACTTC. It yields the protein CASSLSWDSIYEQYF.

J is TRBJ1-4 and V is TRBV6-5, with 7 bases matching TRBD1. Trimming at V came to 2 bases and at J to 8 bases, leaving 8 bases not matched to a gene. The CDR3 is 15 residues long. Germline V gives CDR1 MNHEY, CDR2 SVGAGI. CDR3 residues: CASSYRQGLKEKLFF. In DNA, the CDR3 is TGTGCCAGCAGTTACAGACAGGGCTTAAAAGAAAAACTGTTTTTT.

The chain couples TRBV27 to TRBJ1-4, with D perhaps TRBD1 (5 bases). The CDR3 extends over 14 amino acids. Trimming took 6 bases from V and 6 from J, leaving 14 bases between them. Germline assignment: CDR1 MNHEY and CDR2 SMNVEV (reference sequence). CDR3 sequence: CASSFTGGDEKLFF. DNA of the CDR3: TGTGCCAGCAGCTTTACAGGAGGGGATGAAAAACTGTTTTTT.